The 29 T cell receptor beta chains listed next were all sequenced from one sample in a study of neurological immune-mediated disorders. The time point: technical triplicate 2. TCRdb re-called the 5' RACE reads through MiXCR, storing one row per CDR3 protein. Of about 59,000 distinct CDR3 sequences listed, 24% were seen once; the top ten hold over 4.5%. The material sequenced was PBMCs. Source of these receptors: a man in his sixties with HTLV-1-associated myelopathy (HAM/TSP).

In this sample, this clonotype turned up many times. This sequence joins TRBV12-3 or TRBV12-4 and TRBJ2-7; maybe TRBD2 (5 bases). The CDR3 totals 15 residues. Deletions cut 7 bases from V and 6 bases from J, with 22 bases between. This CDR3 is CASTDLGGPLGEQYF. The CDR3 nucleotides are TGTGCCAGCACCGATCTCGGAGGCCCTCTCGGCGAGCAGTACTTC.

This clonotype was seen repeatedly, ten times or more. CDR3 sequence (DNA): TGCGCCAGCAGCTCTTGGGACACCAACCCAGATACGCAGTATTTT. Amino acid sequence: CASSSWDTNPDTQYF. The chain joins TRBV5-1 to TRBJ2-3; a weak D match, TRBD1 (6 bases). CDR3 length: 15 amino acids. The germline V and J ends were trimmed by 3 bases and 4 bases, with 15 bases remaining between them. Per germline, CDR1 SGHRS and CDR2 YFSETQ.

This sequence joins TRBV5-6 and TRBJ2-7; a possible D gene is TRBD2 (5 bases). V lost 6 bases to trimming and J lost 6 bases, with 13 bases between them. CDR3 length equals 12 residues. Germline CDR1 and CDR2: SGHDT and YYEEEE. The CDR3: CASKAGSTEQYF. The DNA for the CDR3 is TGTGCCAGCAAGGCGGGTAGTACCGAGCAGTACTTC. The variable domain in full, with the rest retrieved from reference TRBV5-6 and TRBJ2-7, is DAGVTQSPTHLIKTRGQQVTLRCSPKSGHDTVSWYQQALGQGPQFIFQYYEEEERQRGNFPDRFSGHQFPNYSSELNVNALLLGDSALYLCASKAGSTEQYFGPGTRLTVT.

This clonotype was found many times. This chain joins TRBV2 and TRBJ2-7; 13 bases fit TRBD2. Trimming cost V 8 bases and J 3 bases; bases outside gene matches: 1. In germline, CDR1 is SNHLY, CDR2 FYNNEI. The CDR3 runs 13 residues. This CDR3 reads CASRTSGGYEQYF. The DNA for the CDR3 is TGTGCCAGCCGGACTAGCGGGGGCTACGAGCAGTACTTC.

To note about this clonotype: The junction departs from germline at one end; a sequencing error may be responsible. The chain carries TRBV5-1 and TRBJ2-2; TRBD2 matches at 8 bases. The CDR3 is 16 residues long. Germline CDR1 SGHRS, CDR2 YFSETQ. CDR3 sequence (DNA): TGCGCCATCAGCTTGGATGGTAGCGGGATCACCGGGGAGCTGTTTTTT. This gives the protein CAISLDGSGITGELFF.

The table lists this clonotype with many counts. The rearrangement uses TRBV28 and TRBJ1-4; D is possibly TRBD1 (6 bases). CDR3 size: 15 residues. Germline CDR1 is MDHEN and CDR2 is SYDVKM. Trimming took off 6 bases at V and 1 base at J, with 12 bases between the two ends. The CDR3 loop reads CASRTGGRTNEKLFF. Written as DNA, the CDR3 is TGTGCCAGCAGGACGGGGGGCAGAACTAATGAAAAACTGTTTTTT. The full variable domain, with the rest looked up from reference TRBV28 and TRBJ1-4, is DVKVTQSSRYLVKRTGEKVFLECVQDMDHENMFWYRQDPGLGLRLIYFSYDVKMKEKGDIPEGYSVSREKKERFSLILESASTNQTSMYLCASRTGGRTNEKLFFGSGTQLSVL.

CDR3 region: CSVARSREYADTQYF. In nucleotides, the CDR3 is TGCAGCGTTGCGAGAAGTCGGGAGTACGCAGATACGCAGTATTTT. The chain carries TRBV29-1 and TRBJ2-3; D may be TRBD2 (6 bases). Trimming pared 4 bases from V and 4 bases from J, leaving 18 bases between. The CDR3 loop spans 15 amino acids. The germline gives CDR1 SQVTM, CDR2 ANQGSEA.

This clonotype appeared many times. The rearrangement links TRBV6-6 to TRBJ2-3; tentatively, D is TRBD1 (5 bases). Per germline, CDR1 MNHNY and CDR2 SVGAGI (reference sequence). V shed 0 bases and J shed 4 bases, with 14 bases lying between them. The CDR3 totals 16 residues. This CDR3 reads CASSYSKYQGADTQYF. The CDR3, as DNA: TGTGCCAGCAGTTACTCGAAGTATCAGGGTGCAGATACGCAGTATTTT.

The chain's CDR3 is CASNPQGGRETQYF. The CDR3 coding sequence is TGCGCCAGCAACCCCCAAGGGGGCCGGGAGACCCAGTACTTC. The rearrangement joins TRBV5-1 to TRBJ2-5; 7 bases agree with TRBD1. V shed 6 bases, J shed 5 bases, and the junction held 10 bases outside the gene matches. The CDR3 runs 14 residues. CDR1 and CDR2 from the germline V gene are SGHRS and YFSETQ.

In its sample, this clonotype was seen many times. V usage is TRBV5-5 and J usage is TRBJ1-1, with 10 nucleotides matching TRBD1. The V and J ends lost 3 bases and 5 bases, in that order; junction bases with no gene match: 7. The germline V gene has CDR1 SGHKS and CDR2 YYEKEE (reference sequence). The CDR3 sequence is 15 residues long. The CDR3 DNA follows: TGTGCCAGCAGCTGGGGACAGGGGAAAGGGACTGAAGCTTTCTTT. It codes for CASSWGQGKGTEAFF.

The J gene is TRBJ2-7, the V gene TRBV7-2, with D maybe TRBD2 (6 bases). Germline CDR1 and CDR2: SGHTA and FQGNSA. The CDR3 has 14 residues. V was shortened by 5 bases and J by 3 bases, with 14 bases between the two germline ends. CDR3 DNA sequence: TGTGCCAGCAGCCGGAGGGCTAGCAGCTACGAGCAGTACTTC. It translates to CASSRRASSYEQYF. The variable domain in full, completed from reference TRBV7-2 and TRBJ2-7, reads GAGVSQSPSNKVTEKGKDVELRCDPISGHTALYWYRQSLGQGLEFLIYFQGNSAPDKSGLPSDRFSAERTGGSVSTLTIQRTQQEDSAVYLCASSRRASSYEQYFGPGTRLTVT.

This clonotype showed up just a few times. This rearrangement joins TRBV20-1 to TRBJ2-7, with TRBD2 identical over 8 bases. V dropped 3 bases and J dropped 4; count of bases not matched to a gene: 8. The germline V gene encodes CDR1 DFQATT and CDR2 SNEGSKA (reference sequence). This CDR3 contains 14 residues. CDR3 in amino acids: CSASSPLAVYEQYF. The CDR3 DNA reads TGCAGTGCTAGTTCGCCACTAGCGGTTTACGAGCAGTACTTC.

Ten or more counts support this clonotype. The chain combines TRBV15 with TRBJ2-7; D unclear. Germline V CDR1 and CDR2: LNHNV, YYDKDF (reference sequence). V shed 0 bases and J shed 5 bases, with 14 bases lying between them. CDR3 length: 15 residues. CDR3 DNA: TGTGCCACCAGCAGAGACTCCTCTCTCTGGGACGAGCAGTACTTC. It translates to CATSRDSSLWDEQYF.

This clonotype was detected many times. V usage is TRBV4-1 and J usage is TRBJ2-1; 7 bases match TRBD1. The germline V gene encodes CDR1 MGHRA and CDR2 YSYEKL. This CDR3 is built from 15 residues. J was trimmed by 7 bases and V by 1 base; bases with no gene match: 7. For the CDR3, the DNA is TGCGCCAGCAGCCAAGGAAGGGCCAGGGGGAATGAGCAGTTCTTC. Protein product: CASSQGRARGNEQFF.

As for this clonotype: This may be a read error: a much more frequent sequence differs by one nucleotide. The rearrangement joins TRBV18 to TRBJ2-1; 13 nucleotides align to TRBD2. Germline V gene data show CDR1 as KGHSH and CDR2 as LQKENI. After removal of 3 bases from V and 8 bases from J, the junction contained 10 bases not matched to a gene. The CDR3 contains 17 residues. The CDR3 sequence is CASSPRTSGSSFDEQFF. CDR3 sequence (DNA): TGTGCCAGCTCACCGAGGACTAGCGGGAGCTCGTTCGATGAGCAGTTCTTC.

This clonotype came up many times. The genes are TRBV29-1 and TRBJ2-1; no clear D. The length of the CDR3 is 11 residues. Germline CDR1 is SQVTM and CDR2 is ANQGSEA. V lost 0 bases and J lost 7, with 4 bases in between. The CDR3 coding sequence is TGCAGCGTTGAAGATCGTAATGAGCAGTTCTTC. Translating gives CSVEDRNEQFF.

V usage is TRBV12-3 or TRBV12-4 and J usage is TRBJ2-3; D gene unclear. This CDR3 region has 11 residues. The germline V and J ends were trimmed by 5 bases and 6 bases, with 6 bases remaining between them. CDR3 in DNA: TGTGCCAGCAGTCCACGGGATACGCAGTATTTT. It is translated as CASSPRDTQYF.

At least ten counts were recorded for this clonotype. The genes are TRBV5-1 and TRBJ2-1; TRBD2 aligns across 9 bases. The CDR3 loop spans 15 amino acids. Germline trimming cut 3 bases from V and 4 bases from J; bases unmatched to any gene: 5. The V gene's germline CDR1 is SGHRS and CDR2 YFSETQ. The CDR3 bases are TGCGCCAGCAGCTCCACTAGCGGGTATTACAATGAGCAGTTCTTC. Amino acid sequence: CASSSTSGYYNEQFF.

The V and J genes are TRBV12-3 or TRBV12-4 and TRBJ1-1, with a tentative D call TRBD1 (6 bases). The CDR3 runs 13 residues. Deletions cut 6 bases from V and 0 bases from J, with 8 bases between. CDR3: CASRGQLNTEAFF. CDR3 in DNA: TGTGCCAGCAGAGGACAGTTGAACACTGAAGCTTTCTTT.

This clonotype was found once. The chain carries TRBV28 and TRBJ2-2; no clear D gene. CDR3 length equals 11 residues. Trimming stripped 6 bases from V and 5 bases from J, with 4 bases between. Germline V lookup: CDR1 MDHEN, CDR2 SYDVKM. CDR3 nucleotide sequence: TGTGCCAGCAGCGGAACCGGGGAGCTGTTTTTT. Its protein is CASSGTGELFF.

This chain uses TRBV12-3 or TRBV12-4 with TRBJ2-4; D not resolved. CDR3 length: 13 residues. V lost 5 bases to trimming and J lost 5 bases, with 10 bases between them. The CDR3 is CASSARAENIQYF. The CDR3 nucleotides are TGTGCCAGCAGTGCCCGGGCGGAAAACATTCAGTACTTC.

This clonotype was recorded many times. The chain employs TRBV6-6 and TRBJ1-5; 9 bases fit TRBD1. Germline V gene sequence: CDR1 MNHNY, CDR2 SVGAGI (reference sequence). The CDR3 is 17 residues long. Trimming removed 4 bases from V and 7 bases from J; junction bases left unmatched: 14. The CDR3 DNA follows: TGTGCCAGCAGTTCGGGTGACAGGGGGATGGGTACGCAGCCCCAGCATTTT. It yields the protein CASSSGDRGMGTQPQHF.

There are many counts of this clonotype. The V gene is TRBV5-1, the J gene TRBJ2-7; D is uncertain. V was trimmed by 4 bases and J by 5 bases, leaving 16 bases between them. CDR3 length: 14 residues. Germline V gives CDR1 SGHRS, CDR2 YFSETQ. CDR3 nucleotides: TGCGCCAGCAGCAAAGGTCCCCCCGTTAACGAGCAGTACTTC. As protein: CASSKGPPVNEQYF.

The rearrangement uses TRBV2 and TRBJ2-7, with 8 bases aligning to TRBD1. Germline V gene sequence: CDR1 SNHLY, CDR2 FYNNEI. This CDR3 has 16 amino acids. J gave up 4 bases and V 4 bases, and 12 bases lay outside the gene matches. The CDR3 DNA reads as TGTGCCAGCAGTGTTTCCTGGGCAGGGGGCTCTTACGAGCAGTACTTC. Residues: CASSVSWAGGSYEQYF.

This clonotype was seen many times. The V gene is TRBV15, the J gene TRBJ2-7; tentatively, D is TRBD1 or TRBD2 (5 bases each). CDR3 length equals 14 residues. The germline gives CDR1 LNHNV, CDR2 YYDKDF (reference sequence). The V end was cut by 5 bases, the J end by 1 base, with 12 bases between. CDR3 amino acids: CATSSRGPSYEQYF. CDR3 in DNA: TGTGCCACCAGCTCCCGGGGCCCATCCTACGAGCAGTACTTC.

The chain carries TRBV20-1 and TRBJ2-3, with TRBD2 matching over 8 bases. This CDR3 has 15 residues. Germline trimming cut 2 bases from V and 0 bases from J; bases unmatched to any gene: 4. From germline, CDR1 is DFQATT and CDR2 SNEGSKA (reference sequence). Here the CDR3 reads CSARSTSGSTDTQYF. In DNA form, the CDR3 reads TGCAGTGCTAGAAGCACTAGCGGTAGCACAGATACGCAGTATTTT.

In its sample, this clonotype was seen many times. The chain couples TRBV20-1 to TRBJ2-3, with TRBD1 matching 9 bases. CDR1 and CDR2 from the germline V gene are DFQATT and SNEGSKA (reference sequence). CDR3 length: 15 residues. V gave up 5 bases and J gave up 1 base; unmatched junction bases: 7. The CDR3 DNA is TGCAGTGCTGGACTTTGGGACAGGGGCACAGATACGCAGTATTTT. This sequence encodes CSAGLWDRGTDTQYF.

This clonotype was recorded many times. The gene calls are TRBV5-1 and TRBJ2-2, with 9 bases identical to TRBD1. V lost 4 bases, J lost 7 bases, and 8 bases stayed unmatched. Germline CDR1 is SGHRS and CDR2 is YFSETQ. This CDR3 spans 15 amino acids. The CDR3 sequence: CASSTGTGKDGELFF. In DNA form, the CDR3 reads TGCGCCAGCAGCACCGGGACAGGGAAGGACGGGGAGCTGTTTTTT.

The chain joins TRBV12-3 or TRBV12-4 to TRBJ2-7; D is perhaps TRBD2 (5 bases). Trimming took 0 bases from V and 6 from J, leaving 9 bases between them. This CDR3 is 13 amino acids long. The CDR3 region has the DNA TGTGCCAGCAGTTTAGCTGAGGGCGGCGAGCAGTACTTC. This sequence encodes CASSLAEGGEQYF.